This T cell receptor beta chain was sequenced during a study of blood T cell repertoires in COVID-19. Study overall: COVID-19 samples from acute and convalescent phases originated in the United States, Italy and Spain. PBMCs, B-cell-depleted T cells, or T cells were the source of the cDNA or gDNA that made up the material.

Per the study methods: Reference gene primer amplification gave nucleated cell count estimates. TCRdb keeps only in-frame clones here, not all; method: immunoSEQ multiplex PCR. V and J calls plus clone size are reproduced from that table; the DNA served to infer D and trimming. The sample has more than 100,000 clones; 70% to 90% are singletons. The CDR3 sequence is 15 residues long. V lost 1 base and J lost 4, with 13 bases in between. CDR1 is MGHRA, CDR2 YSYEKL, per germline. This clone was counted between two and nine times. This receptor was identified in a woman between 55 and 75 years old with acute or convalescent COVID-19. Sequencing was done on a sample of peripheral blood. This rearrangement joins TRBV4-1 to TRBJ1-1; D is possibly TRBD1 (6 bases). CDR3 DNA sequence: TGCGCCAGCAGCCAAGGAGGGGGGGCGATCACTGAAGCTTTCTTT. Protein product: CASSQGGGAITEAFF.